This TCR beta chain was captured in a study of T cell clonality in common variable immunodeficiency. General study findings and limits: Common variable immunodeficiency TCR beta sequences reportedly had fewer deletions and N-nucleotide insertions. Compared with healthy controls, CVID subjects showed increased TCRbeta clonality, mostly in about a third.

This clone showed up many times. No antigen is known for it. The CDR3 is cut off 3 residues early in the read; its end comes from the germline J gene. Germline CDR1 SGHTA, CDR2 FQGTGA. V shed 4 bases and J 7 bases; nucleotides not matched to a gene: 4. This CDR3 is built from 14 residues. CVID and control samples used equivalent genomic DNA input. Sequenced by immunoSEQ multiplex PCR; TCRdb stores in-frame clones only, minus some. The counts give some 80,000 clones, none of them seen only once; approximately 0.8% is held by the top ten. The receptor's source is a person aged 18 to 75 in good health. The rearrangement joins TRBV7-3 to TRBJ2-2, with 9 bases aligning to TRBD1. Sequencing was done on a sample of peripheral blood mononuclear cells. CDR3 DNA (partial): TGTGCCAGCAGCTCCACAGGGGGCCACGGGGAG. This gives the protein CASSSTGGHGE. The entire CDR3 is CASSSTGGHGELFF.